Sequencing of this TCR beta chain was carried out in a study of human T cells and chemical hapten exposure. Overall study context: Chiefly female patients presented with alopecia areata, totalis or universalis.

Individual cDNA molecules in this library carried unique molecular identifiers. TCRdb reprocessed the RACE reads via MiXCR and lists one record per CDR3 protein. The sample consists of roughly 260,000 distinct CDR3 sequences, 7.5% to 10% of them appearing once. Time point: pre-sensitization, week 0. The treatment was: therapeutic diphenylcyclopropenone sensitization with weekly scalp DPC. Study results and limitations: TCRs above 1 in 1000 frequency did not change with DPC sensitization.

CDR3 length: 15 residues. Germline lookup yields CDR1 MGHRA and CDR2 YSYEKL. The V gene end was trimmed by 0 bases and the J gene end by 8 bases; junction bases not matched to a gene: 4. This clonotype was observed at least ten times. No antigen is known for it. This sequence joins TRBV4-1 and TRBJ1-6, with TRBD1 identical over 7 bases. The sample in question was whole blood, obtained in connection with sensitization to the hapten diphenylcyclopropenone (DPC). The sequence was collected from a woman between 35 and 50 years old with alopecia areata. Some clones in this sample may be carry-over from other donors' samples. CDR3 sequence reads: CASSQEYTGDSPLHF. The DNA for the CDR3 is TGCGCCAGCAGCCAAGAATACACAGGGGATTCACCCCTCCACTTT.